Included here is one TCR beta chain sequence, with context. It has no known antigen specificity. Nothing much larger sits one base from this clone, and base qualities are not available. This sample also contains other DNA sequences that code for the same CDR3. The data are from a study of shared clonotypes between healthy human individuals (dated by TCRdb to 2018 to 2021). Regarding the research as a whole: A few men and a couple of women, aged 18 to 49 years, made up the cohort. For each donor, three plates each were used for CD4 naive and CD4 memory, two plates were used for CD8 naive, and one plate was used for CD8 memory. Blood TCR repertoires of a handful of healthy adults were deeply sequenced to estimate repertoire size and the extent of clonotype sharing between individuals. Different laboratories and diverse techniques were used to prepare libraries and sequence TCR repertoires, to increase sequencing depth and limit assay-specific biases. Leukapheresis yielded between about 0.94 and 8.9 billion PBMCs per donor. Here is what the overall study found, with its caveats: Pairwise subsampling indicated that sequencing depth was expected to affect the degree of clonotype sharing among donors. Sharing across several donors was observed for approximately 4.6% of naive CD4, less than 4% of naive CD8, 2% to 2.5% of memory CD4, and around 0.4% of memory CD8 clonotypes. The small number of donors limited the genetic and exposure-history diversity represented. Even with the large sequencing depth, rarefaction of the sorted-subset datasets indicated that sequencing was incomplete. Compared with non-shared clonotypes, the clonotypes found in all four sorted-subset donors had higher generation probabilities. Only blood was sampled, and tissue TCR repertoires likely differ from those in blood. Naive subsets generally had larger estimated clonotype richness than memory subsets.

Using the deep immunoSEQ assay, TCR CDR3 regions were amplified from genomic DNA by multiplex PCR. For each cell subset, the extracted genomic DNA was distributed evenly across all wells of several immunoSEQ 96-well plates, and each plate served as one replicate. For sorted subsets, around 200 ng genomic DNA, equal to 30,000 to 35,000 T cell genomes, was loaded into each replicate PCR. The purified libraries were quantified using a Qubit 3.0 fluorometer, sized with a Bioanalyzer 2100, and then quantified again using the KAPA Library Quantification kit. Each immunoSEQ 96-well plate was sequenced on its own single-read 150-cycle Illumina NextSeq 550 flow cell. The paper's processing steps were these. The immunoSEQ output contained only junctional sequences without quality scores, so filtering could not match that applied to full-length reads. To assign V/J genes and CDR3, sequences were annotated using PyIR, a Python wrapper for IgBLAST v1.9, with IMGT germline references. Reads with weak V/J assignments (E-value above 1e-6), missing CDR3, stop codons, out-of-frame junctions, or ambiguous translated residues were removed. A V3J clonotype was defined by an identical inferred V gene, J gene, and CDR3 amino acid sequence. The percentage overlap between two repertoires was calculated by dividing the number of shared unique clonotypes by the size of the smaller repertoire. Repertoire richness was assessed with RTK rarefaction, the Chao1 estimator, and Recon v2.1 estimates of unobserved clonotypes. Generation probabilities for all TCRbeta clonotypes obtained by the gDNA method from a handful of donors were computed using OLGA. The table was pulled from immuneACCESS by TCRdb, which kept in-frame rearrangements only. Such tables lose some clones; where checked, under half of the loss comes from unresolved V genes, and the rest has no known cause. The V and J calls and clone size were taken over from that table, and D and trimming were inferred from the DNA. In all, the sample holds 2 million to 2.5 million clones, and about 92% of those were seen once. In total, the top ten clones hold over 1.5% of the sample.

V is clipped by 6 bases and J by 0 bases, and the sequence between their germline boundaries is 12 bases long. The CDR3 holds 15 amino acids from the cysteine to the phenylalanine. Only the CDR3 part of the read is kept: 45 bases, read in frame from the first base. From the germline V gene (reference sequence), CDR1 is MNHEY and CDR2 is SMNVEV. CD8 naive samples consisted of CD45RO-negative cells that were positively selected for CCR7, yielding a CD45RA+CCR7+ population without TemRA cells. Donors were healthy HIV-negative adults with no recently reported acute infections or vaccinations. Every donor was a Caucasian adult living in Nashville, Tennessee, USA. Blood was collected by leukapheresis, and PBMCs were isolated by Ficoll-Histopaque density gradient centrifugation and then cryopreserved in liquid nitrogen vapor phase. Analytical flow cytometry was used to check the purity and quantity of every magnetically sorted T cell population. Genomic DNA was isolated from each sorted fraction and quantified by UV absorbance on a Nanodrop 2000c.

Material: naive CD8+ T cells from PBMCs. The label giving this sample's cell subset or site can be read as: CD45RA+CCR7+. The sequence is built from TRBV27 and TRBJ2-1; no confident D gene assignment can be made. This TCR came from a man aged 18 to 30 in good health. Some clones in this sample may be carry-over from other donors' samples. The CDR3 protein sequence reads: CASSLGQTSYNEQFF. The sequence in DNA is TGTGCCAGCAGCCTTGGGCAAACCTCCTACAATGAGCAGTTCTTC.